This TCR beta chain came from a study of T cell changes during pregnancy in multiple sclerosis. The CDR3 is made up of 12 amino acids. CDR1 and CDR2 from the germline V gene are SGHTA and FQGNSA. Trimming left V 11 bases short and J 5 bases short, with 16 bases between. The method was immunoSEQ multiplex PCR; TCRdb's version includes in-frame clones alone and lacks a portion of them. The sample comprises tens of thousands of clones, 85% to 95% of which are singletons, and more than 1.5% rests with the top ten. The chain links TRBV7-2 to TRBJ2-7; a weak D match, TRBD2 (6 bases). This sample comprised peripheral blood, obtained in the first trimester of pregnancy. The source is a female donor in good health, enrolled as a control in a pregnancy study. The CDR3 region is CALRRGPDEQYF. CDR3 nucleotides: TGTGCCCTCAGGAGGGGTCCTGACGAGCAGTACTTC.